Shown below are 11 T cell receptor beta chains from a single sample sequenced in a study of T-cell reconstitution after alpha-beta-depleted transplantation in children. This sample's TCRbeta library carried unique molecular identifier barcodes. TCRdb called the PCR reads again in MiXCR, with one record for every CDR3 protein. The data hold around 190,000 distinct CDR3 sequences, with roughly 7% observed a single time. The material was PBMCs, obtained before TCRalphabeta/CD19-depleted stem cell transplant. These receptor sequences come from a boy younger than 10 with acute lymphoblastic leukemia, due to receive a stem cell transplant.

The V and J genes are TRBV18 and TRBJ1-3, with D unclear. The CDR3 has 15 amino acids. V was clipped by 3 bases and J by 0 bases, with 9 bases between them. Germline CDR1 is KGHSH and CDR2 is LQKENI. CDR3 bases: TGTGCCAGCTCACCCGACGTCTCCTCTGGAAACACCATATATTTT. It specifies CASSPDVSSGNTIYF.

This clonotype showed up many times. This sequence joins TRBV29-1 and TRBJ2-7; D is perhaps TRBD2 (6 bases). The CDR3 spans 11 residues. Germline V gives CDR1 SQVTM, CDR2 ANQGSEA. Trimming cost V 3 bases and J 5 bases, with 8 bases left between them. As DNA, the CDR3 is TGCAGCGTTGAGGGAGGAAACGAGCAGTACTTC. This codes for CSVEGGNEQYF.

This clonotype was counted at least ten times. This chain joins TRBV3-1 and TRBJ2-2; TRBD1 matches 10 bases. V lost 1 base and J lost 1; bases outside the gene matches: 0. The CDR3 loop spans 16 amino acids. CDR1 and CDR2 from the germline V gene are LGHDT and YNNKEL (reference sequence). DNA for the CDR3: TGTGCCAGCAGCCAAGGGGACAGGGGGAACACCGGGGAGCTGTTTTTT. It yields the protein CASSQGDRGNTGELFF.

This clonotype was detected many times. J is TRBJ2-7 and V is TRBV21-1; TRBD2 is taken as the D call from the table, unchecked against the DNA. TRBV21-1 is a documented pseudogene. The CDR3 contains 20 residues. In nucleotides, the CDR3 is TGTGCCAGCACCCCTATACTAGCGGGATGTGAGTGGAACCCGACCTACGAGCAGTACTTC. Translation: CASTPILAGCEWNPTYEQYF.

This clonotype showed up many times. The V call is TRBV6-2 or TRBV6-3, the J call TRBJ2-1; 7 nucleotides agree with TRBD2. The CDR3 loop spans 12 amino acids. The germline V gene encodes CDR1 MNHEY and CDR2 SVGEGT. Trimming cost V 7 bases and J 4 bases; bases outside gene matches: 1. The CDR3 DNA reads TGTGCCAGCAAGGGAGGGTACAATGAGCAGTTCTTC. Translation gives CASKGGYNEQFF.

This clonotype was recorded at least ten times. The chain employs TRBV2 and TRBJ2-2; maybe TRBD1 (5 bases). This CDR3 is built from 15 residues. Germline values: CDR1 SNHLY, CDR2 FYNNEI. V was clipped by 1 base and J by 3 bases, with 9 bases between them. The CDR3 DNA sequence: TGTGCCAGCAGTGAAGAGGGGCTCGACACCGGGGAGCTGTTTTTT. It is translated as CASSEEGLDTGELFF. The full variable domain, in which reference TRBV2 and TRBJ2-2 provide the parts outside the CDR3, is EPEVTQTPSHQVTQMGQEVILRCVPISNHLYFYWYRQILGQKVEFLVSFYNNEISEKSEIFDDQFSVERPDGSNFTLKIRSTKLEDSAMYFCASSEEGLDTGELFFGEGSRLTVL.

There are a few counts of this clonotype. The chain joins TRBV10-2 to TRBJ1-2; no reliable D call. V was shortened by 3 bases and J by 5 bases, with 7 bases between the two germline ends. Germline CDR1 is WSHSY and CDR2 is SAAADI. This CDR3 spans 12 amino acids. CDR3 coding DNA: TGCGCCAGCAGTGATCTAGCATATGGCTACACCTTC. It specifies CASSDLAYGYTF.

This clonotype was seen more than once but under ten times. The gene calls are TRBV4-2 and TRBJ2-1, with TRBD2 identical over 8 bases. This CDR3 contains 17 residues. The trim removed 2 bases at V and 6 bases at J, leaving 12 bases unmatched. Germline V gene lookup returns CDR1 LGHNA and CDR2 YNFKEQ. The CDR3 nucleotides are TGTGCCAGCAGCCAATCCCTAAGCGGGGGTCATTGCAATGAGCAGTTCTTC. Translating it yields CASSQSLSGGHCNEQFF.

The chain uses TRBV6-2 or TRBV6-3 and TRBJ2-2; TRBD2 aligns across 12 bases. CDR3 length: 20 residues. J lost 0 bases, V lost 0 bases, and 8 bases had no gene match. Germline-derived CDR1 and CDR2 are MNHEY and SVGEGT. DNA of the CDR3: TGTGCCAGCAGTTACTCCCCAACCCGACTAGCGGGGGCGAACACCGGGGAGCTGTTTTTT. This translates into CASSYSPTRLAGANTGELFF.

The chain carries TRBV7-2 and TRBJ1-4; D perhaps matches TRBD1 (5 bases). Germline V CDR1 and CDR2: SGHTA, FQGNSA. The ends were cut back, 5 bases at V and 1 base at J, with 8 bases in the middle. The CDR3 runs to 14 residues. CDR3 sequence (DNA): TGTGCCAGCAGCCTGACAGTAACTAATGAAAAACTGTTTTTT. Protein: CASSLTVTNEKLFF.

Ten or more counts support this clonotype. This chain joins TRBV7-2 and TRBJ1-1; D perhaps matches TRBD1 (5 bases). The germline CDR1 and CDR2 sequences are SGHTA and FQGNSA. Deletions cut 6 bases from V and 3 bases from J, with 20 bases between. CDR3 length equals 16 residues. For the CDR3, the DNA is TGTGCCAGCAGGTTCCCTGGGGGGGTAGGGGACACTGAAGCTTTCTTT. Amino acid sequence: CASRFPGGVGDTEAFF.